These 25 T cell receptor beta chains originate from one sample sequenced in a study of vaccination and CD4 T cells after COVID-19 (dated by TCRdb to the early 2020s). No antigens are known for them. The sample's time point label is to be understood as: late sampling 161 to 241 days after vaccination in a few convalescent patients. The treatment or condition label on this specimen signifies: approximately nine-day PBMC culture with coronavirus spike peptide pools or control peptides (ViraFEST assay). Libraries were built with PCR. The sequencer was an Illumina iSeq 100. TCR sequencing of DNA from cultured CD4+ T cells used the Oncomine TCR Beta short-read assay at the Johns Hopkins FTIC core. TCRdb reprocessed the public reads (quality trimming at Q25 with fastp, clone calling with MiXCR) and kept in-frame beta chains. Here each entry gathers all rows of one CDR3 protein and keeps the most common genes and DNA. This sample is represented by 20,000 to 25,000 distinct CDR3 sequences; roughly 33% of them were singletons. Of the sample, 9.5% to 12% is held by the ten largest clones.

The sequencing used CD4+ T cells from blood, cultured in vitro, collected about 7 months after SARS-CoV-2 vaccination. The origin of the receptors is a human donor who had recovered from COVID-19.

Here the CDR3 reads CSARIPTSGIYEQYF. DNA for the CDR3: TGCAGTGCTAGAATCCCGACTAGCGGGATCTACGAGCAGTACTTC. The chain combines TRBV20-1 with TRBJ2-7; TRBD2 matches 11 bases. V trimming: 2 bases; J trimming: 3 bases; junction bases outside the gene matches: 6. The length of the CDR3 is 15 residues. Looked up from germline, CDR1 is DFQATT and CDR2 is SNEGSKA (reference sequence).

This clonotype was seen more than once but under ten times. The chain is built from TRBV21-1 and TRBJ2-7; the table's D gene call, TRBD1, was not cross checked with the DNA. TRBV21-1 is an annotated pseudogene. The CDR3 contains 14 residues. The CDR3 loop reads CASSKDGQDYEQYF. Here the CDR3 DNA reads TGTGCCAGCAGCAAAGATGGACAGGACTACGAGCAGTACTTC.

This clonotype was observed a few times. The chain joins TRBV20-1 to TRBJ1-1; 8 nucleotides align to TRBD1. This CDR3 spans 18 amino acids. In germline, CDR1 is DFQATT, CDR2 SNEGSKA (reference sequence). The ends lost 7 bases at V and 0 bases at J; junction bases unmatched: 19. The CDR3, as DNA: TGCAGTGGTTCGCAGGGGGCATGGGCAGGGGAGATGAACACTGAAGCTTTCTTT. This encodes CSGSQGAWAGEMNTEAFF.

This rearrangement joins TRBV2 to TRBJ1-2, with 8 bases matching TRBD1. Trimming at V came to 4 bases and at J to 2 bases, leaving 3 bases not matched to a gene. CDR3 length: 14 amino acids. The germline V gene has CDR1 SNHLY and CDR2 FYNNEI. CDR3 in amino acids: CASSVTGGNYGYTF. CDR3 sequence (DNA): TGTGCCAGCAGTGTTACAGGGGGAAACTATGGCTACACCTTC.

In this sample, this clonotype turned up a few times. This chain connects TRBV7-2 to TRBJ2-3, with no clear D. This CDR3 is 11 amino acids long. V shed 5 bases and J shed 5 bases, with 5 bases lying between them. Germline V gives CDR1 SGHTA, CDR2 FQGNSA. The chain's CDR3 is CASSRRDTQYF. The CDR3 DNA sequence: TGTGCCAGCAGCCGTCGAGATACGCAGTATTTT.

This clonotype was seen a handful of times. At one boundary the junction diverges from the germline segment, which might be a read error. The chain uses TRBV7-7 and TRBJ2-5, with TRBD1 matching over 10 bases. This CDR3 comprises 14 residues. The germline V gene encodes CDR1 SSHAT and CDR2 FNYEAQ (reference sequence). Here the CDR3 DNA reads TGTGCTAGCAGCACCGGGACAGGGGAAGGTACCCAGTACTTC. Translated: CASSTGTGEGTQYF.

This clonotype was counted a few times. The chain combines TRBV7-2 with TRBJ1-1, with D possibly matching TRBD1 (6 bases). The germline V gene has CDR1 SGHTA and CDR2 FQGNSA. With 1 base removed from V and 2 bases from J, the gap between germline ends came to 17 bases. CDR3 length: 17 residues. In nucleotides, the CDR3 is TGTGCCAGCAGCTTAGATGGGTCCAGGGGATACAACACTGAAGCTTTCTTT. Encoded protein: CASSLDGSRGYNTEAFF.

V usage is TRBV7-8 and J usage is TRBJ2-5; 8 bases line up with TRBD2. CDR1 SGHVS and CDR2 FQNEAQ come from the germline V gene. CDR3 size: 16 residues. The ends lost 3 bases at V and 3 bases at J; junction bases unmatched: 9. CDR3 region: CASSFTGGAGEETQYF. For the CDR3, the DNA is TGTGCCAGCAGCTTCACCGGGGGGGCGGGGGAAGAGACCCAGTACTTC.

This clonotype is medium-sized in the sample. The chain uses TRBV10-3 and TRBJ1-2, with 7 bases that match TRBD1. The germline gives CDR1 ENHRY, CDR2 SYGVKD. V gave up 8 bases and J gave up 5 bases; unmatched junction bases: 8. The CDR3 runs 13 residues. Here the CDR3 DNA reads TGTGCCATCCGACAGGGTGGCCCTTATGGCTACACCTTC. It specifies CAIRQGGPYGYTF.

This clonotype came up a few times. V is TRBV6-5 and J is TRBJ2-1; no clear D. V lost 0 bases to trimming and J lost 7 bases, with 13 bases between them. This CDR3 has 15 amino acids. The V gene's germline CDR1 is MNHEY and CDR2 SVGAGI. The CDR3 spells CASSYSRGVRNEQFF. CDR3 DNA: TGTGCCAGCAGTTACTCTCGCGGCGTTAGAAATGAGCAGTTCTTC.

This clonotype came up many times. This chain links TRBV7-3 with TRBJ1-5; TRBD1 is a possible D gene (6 bases). The CDR3 spans 13 residues. Germline V gene data show CDR1 as SGHTA and CDR2 as FQGTGA. V was trimmed by 5 bases and J by 7 bases, leaving 12 bases between them. This CDR3 reads CASSRTVGQPQHF. The CDR3 nucleotides are TGTGCCAGCAGCCGGACAGTGGGACAGCCCCAGCATTTT.

This clonotype was picked up one time. The rearrangement joins TRBV7-9 to TRBJ2-5, with 8 bases aligning to TRBD2. This CDR3 spans 14 amino acids. The trim removed 5 bases at V and 4 bases at J, leaving 6 bases unmatched. Germline CDR1 is SEHNR and CDR2 is FQNEAQ (reference sequence). The CDR3, as DNA: TGTGCCAGCAGCCCCGGGACTAGGGGAGAGACCCAGTACTTC. It codes for CASSPGTRGETQYF.

The chain links TRBV6-1 to TRBJ2-5; D is possibly TRBD1 (5 bases). V was clipped by 6 bases and J by 0 bases, with 8 bases between them. CDR3 length equals 13 residues. Germline V gene lookup returns CDR1 MNHNS and CDR2 SASEGT. CDR3: CASRTVYQETQYF. In DNA form, the CDR3 reads TGTGCCAGCAGGACAGTGTACCAAGAGACCCAGTACTTC.

This sequence joins TRBV20-1 and TRBJ1-1; D remains ambiguous. Trimming pared 3 bases from V and 1 base from J, leaving 6 bases between. This CDR3 contains 12 residues. Germline CDR1 is DFQATT and CDR2 is SNEGSKA (reference sequence). CDR3: CSARQQNTEAFF. The CDR3 nucleotides read TGCAGTGCTAGGCAGCAGAACACTGAAGCTTTCTTT.

The genes are TRBV20-1 and TRBJ2-7; 10 nucleotides agree with TRBD1. CDR1 is DFQATT and CDR2 is SNEGSKA in the germline V gene (reference sequence). This CDR3 comprises 14 residues. V shed 3 bases and J 2 bases; nucleotides not matched to a gene: 4. CDR3 protein: CSASGQGGAYEQYF. The CDR3 DNA reads as TGCAGTGCTAGTGGACAGGGGGGCGCCTACGAGCAGTACTTC.

The chain has TRBV6-1 and TRBJ2-1; D not certain. The germline V and J ends were trimmed by 2 bases and 4 bases, with 3 bases remaining between them. CDR3 size: 12 residues. The germline V gene encodes CDR1 MNHNS and CDR2 SASEGT. Here the CDR3 DNA reads TGTGCCAGCAGTGAACCGTACAATGAGCAGTTCTTC. Translating gives CASSEPYNEQFF.

The rearrangement joins TRBV30 to TRBJ1-5; the D gene is possibly TRBD1 (5 bases). Germline values: CDR1 GTSNPN, CDR2 SVGIG (reference sequence). V lost 0 bases, J lost 6 bases, and 9 bases lay in between. The CDR3 runs to 13 residues. CDR3 in DNA: TGTGCCTGGAGTGTACTCGACAGTCAGCCCCAGCATTTT. Translated: CAWSVLDSQPQHF.

In this sample, this clonotype turned up a few times. V gene TRBV4-1 combines with J gene TRBJ1-2; possibly TRBD1 for D (5 bases). V lost 4 bases and J lost 8, with 14 bases in between. The CDR3 length is 13 residues. CDR1 MGHRA and CDR2 YSYEKL come from the germline V gene. The CDR3 DNA reads as TGCGCCAGCAGCCCATGGGGCTTGGGGGGCTACACCTTC. Its protein product is CASSPWGLGGYTF.

The chain joins TRBV7-2 to TRBJ2-7; 12 bases line up with TRBD2. This CDR3 is 16 amino acids long. Germline CDR1 is SGHTA and CDR2 is FQGNSA. The V segment lost 1 base and the J segment 6 bases; nucleotides outside the gene matches: 7. CDR3 loop: CASSLGASGLAGEQYF. In DNA form, the CDR3 reads TGTGCCAGCAGCTTAGGGGCTTCGGGACTAGCGGGCGAGCAGTACTTC.

This chain uses TRBV4-1 with TRBJ1-5; 9 nucleotides match TRBD1. Per germline, CDR1 MGHRA and CDR2 YSYEKL. J was trimmed by 6 bases and V by 3 bases; bases with no gene match: 18. This CDR3 spans 19 amino acids. The CDR3 is CASSQIFLTGGIRGQPQHF. The CDR3 DNA follows: TGCGCCAGCAGCCAGATCTTCCTGACAGGGGGTATTCGTGGTCAGCCCCAGCATTTT.

This clonotype was observed a few times. This rearrangement joins TRBV27 to TRBJ1-6; D not certain. Germline loops: CDR1 MNHEY, CDR2 SMNVEV (reference sequence). CDR3 length equals 13 residues. The V and J ends lost 3 bases and 4 bases respectively, with 4 bases between them. The CDR3 coding sequence is TGTGCCAGCAGTTTTGGGTATAATTCACCCCTCCACTTT. This sequence encodes CASSFGYNSPLHF.

As regards this clonotype: At one of its ends the junction is not consistent with the germline gene, which may arise from a read error. DNA for the CDR3: TGTGCCACCTCACCGGCCACGGGACAGGTCGGGGAGCAGTACTTC. Its translation: CATSPATGQVGEQYF. The chain is built from TRBV18 and TRBJ2-7, with 8 bases aligning to TRBD1. This CDR3 comprises 15 residues. Germline V gene sequence: CDR1 KGHSH, CDR2 LQKENI.

This chain links TRBV24-1 with TRBJ2-7; possible D gene TRBD1, 7 bases. The CDR3 contains 14 residues. V lost 4 bases, J lost 2 bases, and 11 bases lay in between. Germline values: CDR1 KGHDR, CDR2 SFDVKD. The CDR3 region is CATSDQGGPYEQYF. For the CDR3, the DNA is TGTGCCACCAGTGACCAGGGGGGCCCCTACGAGCAGTACTTC.

CDR3 region: CASSSTWVMANVLTF. CDR3 DNA sequence: TGTGCCAGCAGCTCAACCTGGGTCATGGCCAACGTCCTGACTTTC. The chain recombines TRBV7-2 with TRBJ2-6; unclear D gene. The CDR3 has 15 amino acids. Trimming stripped 4 bases from V and 6 bases from J, with 13 bases between. CDR1 and CDR2 from the germline V gene are SGHTA and FQGNSA.

This clonotype was observed a handful of times. The chain is built from TRBV6-1 and TRBJ1-2; D is undetermined. The germline gives CDR1 MNHNS, CDR2 SASEGT. Trimming cost V 2 bases and J 4 bases, with 14 bases left between them. The CDR3 sequence is 15 residues long. The CDR3 sequence is CASSERGREGYGYTF. The CDR3 nucleotides are TGTGCCAGCAGTGAACGAGGCAGAGAAGGCTATGGCTACACCTTC.